This T cell receptor (beta chain) was retrieved from a study of Graves' ophthalmopathy and Graves' hyperthyroidism. Trimming removed 3 bases from V and 1 base from J, with 14 bases in between. CDR1 is SGHRS, CDR2 YFSETQ, per germline. The CDR3 totals 17 residues. Amplifying from RNA transcripts, the study obtained TCR beta CDR3 regions. HTBI primers served in a first-round RT-PCR, which a second-round multiplex PCR followed. TCRdb itself ran the multiplex PCR reads through MiXCR, one entry per CDR3 protein. The sample lists 560,000 or so distinct CDR3 sequences, roughly 39% occurring once. New diagnoses, under 2 months' duration, and ages 18 to 65 characterized the hyperthyroidism patients. As diagnostic evidence, clinical symptoms, serum thyroxine, TRAb, thyroid ultrasound and orbital computed tomography were relied upon. About this clonotype: What it binds is not known.

Findings of the study overall: From stable hyperthyroidism, ophthalmopathy was separated by a 13-signature model with 85% to 90% sensitivity and less than 82% specificity.

The chain couples TRBV5-1 to TRBJ2-6; either TRBD1 or TRBD2 may fit D (6 bases each). What was sequenced was peripheral blood or thyroid tissue (not recorded which). This clonotype originated in an adult man with Graves' hyperthyroidism. The CDR3 DNA sequence: TGCGCCAGCAGCTGGACCCGGGGGACATCTGGGGCCAACGTCCTGACTTTC. It specifies CASSWTRGTSGANVLTF.